The clone carrying this T cell receptor (beta chain) came up many times. Its antigen is as yet unknown. This record belongs to a study of read filtering for tumor transcriptome and immune sequencing. As for the study in general: Patients were about 17 male and 11 to 15 female, mean age 65.9 years, range roughly 45 to 85. Study-wide findings and caveats: Approximately 79% of IR-seq clonotypes had a single read, yet these held about 3.6% of reads.

Molecular barcoded adaptors covering alpha/delta and beta/gamma chains were used on roughly 400 ng RNA. TCRdb redid the calling of the reads with MiXCR, one entry per CDR3 protein. The data show more than 55,000 distinct CDR3 sequences, around a fifth seen once. In germline, CDR1 is SGHRS, CDR2 YFSETQ. V gave up 4 bases and J gave up 9 bases, with 8 bases separating them. The CDR3 is 11 amino acids. Sequencing input: a population of CD138-negative cells sorted from bone marrow. This chain joins TRBV5-1 and TRBJ2-1; D possibly corresponds to TRBD1 (6 bases). This clonotype was obtained from a donor at least 40 years old with multiple myeloma. DNA of the CDR3: TGCGCCAGCAGCCTACAGGGTGAGCAGTTCTTC. This translates into CASSLQGEQFF. Full variable domain (missing parts from reference TRBV5-1 and TRBJ2-1): KAGVTQTPRYLIKTRGQQVTLSCSPISGHRSVSWYQQTPGQGLQFLFEYFSETQRNKGNFPGRFSGRQFSNSRSEMNVSTLELGDSALYLCASSLQGEQFFGPGTRLTVL.